This T cell receptor (beta chain) was sequenced for a study of OX40 agonist ivuxolimab in advanced cancers. Overall study findings and caveats: Antigen specificity remained undetermined for the expanded peripheral T cells. Within 6 weeks, CD4+ and CD8+ blood T cells expanded clonally at 0.1 to 3.0 mg/kg.

It was autoimmune disease history or systemic immunosuppression that excluded patients. The study sampled blood at baseline, cycle 4 day 1, and cycle 7 day 1. Trimming shortened V by 7 bases and J by 4 bases, and 11 bases separated the two germline ends. The V gene's germline CDR1 is MNHEY and CDR2 SVGAGI. CDR3 length: 13 residues. Concerning this clone: The antigen remains unidentified.

Clones were sequenced by immunoSEQ multiplex PCR, and TCRdb holds only the in-frame ones, with some missing. The sample lists 40,000 or so clones, approximately 79% occurring once. The clonotype comes from an adult with an advanced solid tumor such as melanoma, head and neck, liver or kidney cancer. This chain joins TRBV6-5 and TRBJ2-1; tentative D call: TRBD2 (5 bases). The sample in question was CD4+ or CD8+ T cells sorted from blood, obtained in a trial of the OX40 agonist ivuxolimab. In DNA form, the CDR3 reads TGTGCCAGCACCAACGGGGATTACAATGAGCAGTTCTTC. It specifies CASTNGDYNEQFF.